This TCR beta chain was captured in a study of Ad26.COV2.S vaccination and SARS-CoV-2 variants. The V gene's germline CDR1 is LGHDT and CDR2 YNNKEL (reference sequence). CDR3 length: 12 residues. The germline V and J ends were trimmed by 1 base and 8 bases, with 5 bases remaining between them. Treatment given: roughly 20 received Ad26.COV2.S at low or high dose, single or two shots; a few received placebo; per-sample allocation not given. Vaccine and placebo recipients were sampled on day 63 after the first injection. This clone was found many times. Method: immunoSEQ multiplex PCR; TCRdb's copy keeps in-frame clones and lacks some. The repertoire holds about 400,000 clones, around 91% seen once, with about 2% in the top ten.

This chain links TRBV3-1 (or the pseudogene TRBV3-2) with TRBJ1-4; D is ambiguous. The source material was peripheral blood, sampled in a trial of Ad26.COV2.S vaccine versus placebo. This clonotype was sampled from a person between 18 and 65 years old who received the Ad26.COV2.S COVID-19 vaccine or a placebo. The chain's CDR3 is CASSQVVEKLFF. CDR3 in DNA: TGTGCCAGCAGCCAAGTCGTCGAAAAACTGTTTTTT.